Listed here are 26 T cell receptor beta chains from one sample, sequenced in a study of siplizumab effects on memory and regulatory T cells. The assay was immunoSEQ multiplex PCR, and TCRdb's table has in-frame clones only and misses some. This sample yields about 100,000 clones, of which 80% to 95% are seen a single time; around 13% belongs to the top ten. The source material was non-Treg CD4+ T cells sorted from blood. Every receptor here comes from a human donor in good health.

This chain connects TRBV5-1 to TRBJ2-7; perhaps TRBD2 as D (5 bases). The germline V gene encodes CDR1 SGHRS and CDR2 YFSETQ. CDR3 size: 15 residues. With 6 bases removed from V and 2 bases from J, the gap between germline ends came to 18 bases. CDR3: CASKPGRAAPYEQYF. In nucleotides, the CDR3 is TGCGCCAGCAAACCTGGGCGGGCCGCACCCTACGAGCAGTACTTC.

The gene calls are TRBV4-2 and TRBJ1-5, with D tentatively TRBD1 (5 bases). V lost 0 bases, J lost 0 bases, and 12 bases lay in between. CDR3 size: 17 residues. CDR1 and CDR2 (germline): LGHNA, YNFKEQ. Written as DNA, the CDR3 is TGTGCCAGCAGCCAAGATGGTTCAGGGTCTAGCAATCAGCCCCAGCATTTT. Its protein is CASSQDGSGSSNQPQHF.

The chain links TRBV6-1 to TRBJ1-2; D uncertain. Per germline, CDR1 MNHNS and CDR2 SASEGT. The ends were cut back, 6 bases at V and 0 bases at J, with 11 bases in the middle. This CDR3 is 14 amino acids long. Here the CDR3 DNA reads TGTGCCAGCAGGACCCCACAATCTAACTATGGCTACACCTTC. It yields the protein CASRTPQSNYGYTF.

The CDR3 DNA sequence: TGTGCCAGCAATAGAGGTGAAGAAAAACTGTTTTTT. It encodes CASNRGEEKLFF. The chain recombines TRBV6-6 with TRBJ1-4; D ambiguous. Germline CDR1 and CDR2: MNHNY and SVGAGI (reference sequence). Trimming removed 7 bases from V and 8 bases from J, with 11 bases in between. The CDR3 has 12 residues.

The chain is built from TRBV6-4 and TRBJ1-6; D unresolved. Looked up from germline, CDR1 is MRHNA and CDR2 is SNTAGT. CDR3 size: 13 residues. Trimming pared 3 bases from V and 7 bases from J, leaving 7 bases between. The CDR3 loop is CASSDMRNSPLHF. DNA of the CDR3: TGTGCCAGCAGTGATATGCGGAATTCACCCCTCCACTTT.

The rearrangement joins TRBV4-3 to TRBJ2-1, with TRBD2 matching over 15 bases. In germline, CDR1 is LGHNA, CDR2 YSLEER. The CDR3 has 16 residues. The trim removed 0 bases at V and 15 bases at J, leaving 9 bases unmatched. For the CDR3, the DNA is TGCGCCAGCAGCCAAGACGGCGGACTAGCGGGAGGGGACCCGTTCTTC. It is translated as CASSQDGGLAGGDPFF.

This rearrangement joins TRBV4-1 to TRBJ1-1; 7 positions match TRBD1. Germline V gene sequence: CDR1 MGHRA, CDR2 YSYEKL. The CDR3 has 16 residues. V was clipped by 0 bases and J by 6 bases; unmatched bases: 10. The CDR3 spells CASSQEWTTGFAEAFF. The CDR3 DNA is TGCGCCAGCAGCCAAGAATGGACGACAGGGTTCGCTGAAGCTTTCTTT.

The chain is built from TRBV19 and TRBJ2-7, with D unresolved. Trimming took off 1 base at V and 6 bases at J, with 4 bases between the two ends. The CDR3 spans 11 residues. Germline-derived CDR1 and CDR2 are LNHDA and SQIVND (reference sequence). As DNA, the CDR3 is TGTGCCAGTAGTATAGGAGTCGAGCAGTACTTC. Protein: CASSIGVEQYF. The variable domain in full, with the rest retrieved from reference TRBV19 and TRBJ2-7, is DGGITQSPKYLFRKEGQNVTLSCEQNLNHDAMYWYRQDPGQGLRLIYYSQIVNDFQKGDIAEGYSVSREKKESFPLTVTSAQKNPTAFYLCASSIGVEQYFGPGTRLTVT.

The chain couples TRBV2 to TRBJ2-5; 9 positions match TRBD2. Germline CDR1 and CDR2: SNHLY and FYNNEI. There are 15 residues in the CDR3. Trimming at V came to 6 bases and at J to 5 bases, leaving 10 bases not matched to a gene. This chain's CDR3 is CASRPDLAGWETQYF. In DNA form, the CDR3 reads TGTGCCAGCAGGCCGGATCTAGCGGGATGGGAGACCCAGTACTTC.

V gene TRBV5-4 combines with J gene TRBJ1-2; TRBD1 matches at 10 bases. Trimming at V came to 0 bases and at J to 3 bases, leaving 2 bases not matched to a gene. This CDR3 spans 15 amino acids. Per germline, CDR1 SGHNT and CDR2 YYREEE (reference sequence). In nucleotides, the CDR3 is TGTGCCAGCAGCTTGGGACAGGGGGCGGACTATGGCTACACCTTC. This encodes CASSLGQGADYGYTF.

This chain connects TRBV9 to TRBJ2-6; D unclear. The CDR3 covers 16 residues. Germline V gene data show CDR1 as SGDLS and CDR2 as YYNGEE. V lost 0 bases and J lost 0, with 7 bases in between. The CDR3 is CASSVEKGSGANVLTF. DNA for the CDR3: TGTGCCAGCAGCGTAGAGAAGGGCTCTGGGGCCAACGTCCTGACTTTC.

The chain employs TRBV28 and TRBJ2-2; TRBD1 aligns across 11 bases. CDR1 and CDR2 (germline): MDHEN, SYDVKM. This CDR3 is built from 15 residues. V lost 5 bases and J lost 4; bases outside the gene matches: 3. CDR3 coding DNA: TGTGCCAGCAGTCTCGGGACAGGGGGCACCGGGGAGCTGTTTTTT. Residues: CASSLGTGGTGELFF. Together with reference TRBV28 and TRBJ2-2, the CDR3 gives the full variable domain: DVKVTQSSRYLVKRTGEKVFLECVQDMDHENMFWYRQDPGLGLRLIYFSYDVKMKEKGDIPEGYSVSREKKERFSLILESASTNQTSMYLCASSLGTGGTGELFFGEGSRLTVL.

The CDR3 here is CASSEFWVRGSETQYF. The DNA for the CDR3 is TGTGCCAGCAGTGAATTCTGGGTGCGGGGGAGTGAGACCCAGTACTTC. This chain links TRBV25-1 with TRBJ2-5; 7 nucleotides agree with TRBD2. Per the germline V gene, CDR1 is MGHDK and CDR2 is SYGVNS. The CDR3 is made up of 16 amino acids. After removal of 1 base from V and 5 bases from J, the junction contained 10 bases not matched to a gene.

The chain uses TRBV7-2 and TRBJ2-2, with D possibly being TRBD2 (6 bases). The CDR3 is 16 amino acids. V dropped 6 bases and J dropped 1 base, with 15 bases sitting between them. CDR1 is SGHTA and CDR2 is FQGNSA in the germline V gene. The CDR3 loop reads CASSHQGGVNTGELFF. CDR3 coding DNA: TGTGCCAGCAGTCACCAGGGCGGGGTGAACACCGGGGAGCTGTTTTTT.

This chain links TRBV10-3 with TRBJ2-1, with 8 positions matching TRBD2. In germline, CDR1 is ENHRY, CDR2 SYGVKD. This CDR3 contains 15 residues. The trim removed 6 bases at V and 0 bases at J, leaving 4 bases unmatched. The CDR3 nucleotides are TGTGCCATCAGCCAGCGGGAGAACTCCTACAATGAGCAGTTCTTC. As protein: CAISQRENSYNEQFF.

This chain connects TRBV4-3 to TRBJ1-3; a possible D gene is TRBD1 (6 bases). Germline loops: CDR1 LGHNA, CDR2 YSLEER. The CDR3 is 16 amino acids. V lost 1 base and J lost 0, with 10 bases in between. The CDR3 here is CASSQGQAGSGNTIYF. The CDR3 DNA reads TGCGCCAGCAGCCAAGGACAGGCTGGCTCTGGAAACACCATATATTTT.

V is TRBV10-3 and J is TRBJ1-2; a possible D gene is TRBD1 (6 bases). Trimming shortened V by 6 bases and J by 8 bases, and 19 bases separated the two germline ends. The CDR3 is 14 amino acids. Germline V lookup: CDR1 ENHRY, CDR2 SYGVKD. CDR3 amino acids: CAISSRGPQGGYTF. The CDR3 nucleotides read TGTGCCATCAGCTCCCGGGGGCCCCAAGGGGGCTACACCTTC.

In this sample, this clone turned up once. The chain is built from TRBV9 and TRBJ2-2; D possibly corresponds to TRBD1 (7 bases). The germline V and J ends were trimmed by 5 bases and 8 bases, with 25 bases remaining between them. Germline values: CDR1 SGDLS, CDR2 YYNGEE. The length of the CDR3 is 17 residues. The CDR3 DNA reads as TGTGCCAGCAGTGGCAGGGGGGCCTCCCAACTACCAGGGGAGCTGTTTTTT. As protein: CASSGRGASQLPGELFF.

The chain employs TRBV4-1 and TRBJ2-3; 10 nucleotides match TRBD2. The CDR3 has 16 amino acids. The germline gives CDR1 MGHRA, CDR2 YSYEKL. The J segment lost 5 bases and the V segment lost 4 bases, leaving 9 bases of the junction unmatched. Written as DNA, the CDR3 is TGCGCCAGCAGCCGGGCGCTAGCGGGAGTTATAGATACGCAGTATTTT. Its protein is CASSRALAGVIDTQYF.

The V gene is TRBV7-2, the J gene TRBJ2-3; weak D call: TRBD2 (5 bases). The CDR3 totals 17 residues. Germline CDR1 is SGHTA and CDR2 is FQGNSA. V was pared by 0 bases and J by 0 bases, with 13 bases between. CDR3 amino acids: CASSLAGLAPSTDTQYF. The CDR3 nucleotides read TGTGCCAGCAGCTTAGCCGGCCTAGCTCCTAGCACAGATACGCAGTATTTT.

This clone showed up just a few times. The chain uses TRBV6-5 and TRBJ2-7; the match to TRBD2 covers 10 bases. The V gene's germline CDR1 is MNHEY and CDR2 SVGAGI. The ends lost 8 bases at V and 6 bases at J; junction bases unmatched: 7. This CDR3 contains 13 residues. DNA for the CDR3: TGTGCCAGCCAACTAGCGGGGCCGGGCGAGCAGTACTTC. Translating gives CASQLAGPGEQYF.

For the CDR3, the DNA is TGTGCCAGCAGCTTAGCGTGGGGCCCCACCAAAAACATTCAGTACTTC. It is translated as CASSLAWGPTKNIQYF. The chain joins TRBV11-3 to TRBJ2-4, with D tentatively TRBD1 (5 bases). This CDR3 has 16 residues. Germline CDR1 SGHNT, CDR2 YENEEA. Trimming left V 1 base short and J 2 bases short, with 12 bases between.

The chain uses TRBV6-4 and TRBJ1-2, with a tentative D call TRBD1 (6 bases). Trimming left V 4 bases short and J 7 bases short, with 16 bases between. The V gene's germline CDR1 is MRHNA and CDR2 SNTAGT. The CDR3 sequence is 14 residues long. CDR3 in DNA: TGTGCCAGCAGTGCTCGGGCAGGGGAAAGTGGCTACACCTTC. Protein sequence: CASSARAGESGYTF.

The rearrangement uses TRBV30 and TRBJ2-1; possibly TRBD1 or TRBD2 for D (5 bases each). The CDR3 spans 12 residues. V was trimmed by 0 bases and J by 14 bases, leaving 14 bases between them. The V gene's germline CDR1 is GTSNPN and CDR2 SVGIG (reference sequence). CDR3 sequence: CAWSVVGRGKFF. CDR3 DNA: TGTGCCTGGAGTGTTGTGGGACGGGGAAAGTTCTTC. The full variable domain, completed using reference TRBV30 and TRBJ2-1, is SQTIHQWPATLVQPVGSPLSLECTVEGTSNPNLYWYRQAAGRGLQLLFYSVGIGQISSEVPQNLSASRPQDRQFILSSKKLLLSDSGFYLCAWSVVGRGKFFGPGTRLTVL.

The CDR3 DNA reads TGTGCCTGGAGTGTACGTGAGACTGAAGCTTTCTTT. It translates to CAWSVRETEAFF. This sequence joins TRBV30 and TRBJ1-1, with D unclear. The CDR3 sequence is 12 residues long. Trimming shortened V by 0 bases and J by 5 bases, and 7 bases separated the two germline ends. The germline CDR1 and CDR2 sequences are GTSNPN and SVGIG (reference sequence).

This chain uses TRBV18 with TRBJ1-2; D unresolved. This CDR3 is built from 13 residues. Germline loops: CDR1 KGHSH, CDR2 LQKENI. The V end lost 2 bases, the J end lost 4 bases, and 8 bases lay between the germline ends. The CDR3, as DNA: TGTGCCAGCTCACCAGGGGATGGCTATGGCTACACCTTC. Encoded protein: CASSPGDGYGYTF.